What follows are 31 T cell receptor beta chains derived from one specimen sequenced in a study of cytomegalovirus exposure and HLA in healthy donors. The PCR made use of 60 Vbeta and 13 Jbeta primers. TCRdb's table, derived via immunoSEQ multiplex PCR, lists solely in-frame clones and lacks some. In the table there are 200,000 or so clones, 75% to 90% of which are singletons. The sequenced material came from PBMCs. The origin of the receptors is a woman in her 50s in good health and CMV-seropositive.

This chain uses TRBV28 with TRBJ2-5; possible D gene TRBD2, 6 bases. Looked up from germline, CDR1 is MDHEN and CDR2 is SYDVKM. Trimming removed 5 bases at V and 7 bases at J, with 14 bases between. This CDR3 has 13 residues. The CDR3 nucleotides are TGTGCCAGCAGTCTGGCGGGGTCCGGGACCCAGTACTTC. It specifies CASSLAGSGTQYF.

This chain connects TRBV1 to TRBJ2-2; no check of the table's D call, TRBD1, against the DNA was made. TRBV1 is reported as a pseudogene. The CDR3 is 16 amino acids. The CDR3 loop reads CTSSQGAVSNTGELFF. In DNA form, the CDR3 reads TGCACCAGCAGCCAGGGGGCCGTATCGAACACCGGGGAGCTGTTTTTT.

The J gene is TRBJ2-7, the V gene TRBV6-5; possible D gene TRBD2, 6 bases. Germline V gene sequence: CDR1 MNHEY, CDR2 SVGAGI. The CDR3 totals 12 residues. V was cut by 6 bases and J by 7 bases, with 13 bases left in between. The CDR3: CASSTTSSEQYF. For the CDR3, the DNA is TGTGCCAGCAGCACCACTAGCAGTGAGCAGTACTTC.

The rearrangement uses TRBV6-5 and TRBJ2-5; 10 bases line up with TRBD1. Germline V lookup: CDR1 MNHEY, CDR2 SVGAGI. V trimming: 7 bases; J trimming: 4 bases; junction bases outside the gene matches: 3. The CDR3 length is 13 residues. The CDR3 DNA reads TGTGCCAGCACCGACAGGGGGCGAGAGACCCAGTACTTC. Its protein product is CASTDRGRETQYF.

CDR3 residues: CASSYRGQGNYGYTF. CDR3 nucleotide sequence: TGTGCCAGCAGTTATAGGGGACAGGGGAACTATGGCTACACCTTC. The V and J genes are TRBV6-5 and TRBJ1-2, with 10 positions matching TRBD1. The CDR3 has 15 amino acids. V was clipped by 3 bases and J by 2 bases; unmatched bases: 3. Germline values: CDR1 MNHEY, CDR2 SVGAGI.

There are a few counts of this clone. The chain has TRBV10-3 and TRBJ1-2; 12 positions match TRBD1. After removal of 2 bases from V and 4 bases from J, the junction contained 2 bases not matched to a gene. The CDR3 spans 15 residues. CDR1 and CDR2 (germline): ENHRY, SYGVKD. The chain's CDR3 is CAISEGTGGFYGYTF. For the CDR3, the DNA is TGTGCCATCAGTGAGGGGACAGGGGGCTTCTATGGCTACACCTTC.

About this clone: A read error may produce the germline difference seen at one junction end. The chain is built from TRBV7-7 and TRBJ2-2, with TRBD2 matching 15 bases. The CDR3 is 18 amino acids. The germline V gene has CDR1 SSHAT and CDR2 FNYEAQ (reference sequence). The CDR3 reads CASSRTSGGVKGTGELFF. The DNA of the CDR3 is TGTGCTAGCAGCCGGACTAGCGGGGGGGTAAAGGGCACCGGGGAGCTGTTTTTT.

The rearrangement joins TRBV10-3 to TRBJ2-5; 9 positions match TRBD1. TRBJ2-7 explains the end of the DNA better; the J call may be wrong. This CDR3 is 16 amino acids long. CDR1 is ENHRY and CDR2 is SYGVKD in the germline V gene. CDR3 in DNA: TGTGCCATCAGTTGGGACAGGGATATGAAAGGCGACGAGCAGTACTTC. Its protein product is CAISWDRDMKGDEQYF.

The CDR3, as DNA: TGCGCCAGCATGGAGGCGGAACAGGGGGCGAAGAAACTGTTTTTT. It is translated as CASMEAEQGAKKLFF. The gene calls are TRBV10-1 and TRBJ1-4, with TRBD1 identical over 9 bases. The V gene's germline CDR1 is WNHNN and CDR2 SYGVQD (reference sequence). This CDR3 is 15 amino acids long. V was pared by 7 bases and J by 11 bases, with 14 bases of the junction left unmatched.

The chain joins TRBV6-5 to TRBJ1-1; 7 positions match TRBD1. The germline V gene has CDR1 MNHEY and CDR2 SVGAGI. J gave up 6 bases and V 6 bases, and 10 bases lay outside the gene matches. This CDR3 has 14 amino acids. This CDR3 is CASSQEGQIPEAFF. The DNA for the CDR3 is TGTGCCAGCAGCCAAGAGGGACAGATCCCTGAAGCTTTCTTT.

The chain employs TRBV5-6 and TRBJ2-1, with 11 bases matching TRBD2. The V gene's germline CDR1 is SGHDT and CDR2 YYEEEE. The CDR3 extends over 18 amino acids. The V gene end was trimmed by 3 bases and the J gene end by 2 bases; junction bases not matched to a gene: 10. The CDR3 nucleotides read TGTGCCAGCAGCTCCACCTTCAAGACTAGCGGGACCTACAATGAGCAGTTCTTC. It codes for CASSSTFKTSGTYNEQFF.

The chain links TRBV5-5 to TRBJ1-2; D perhaps matches TRBD1 (5 bases). V was trimmed by 5 bases and J by 6 bases, leaving 11 bases between them. Germline CDR1 is SGHKS and CDR2 is YYEKEE (reference sequence). The CDR3 has 12 residues. CDR3 nucleotides: TGTGCCAGCAGGGCGGGGCTTAATGGCTACACCTTC. It codes for CASRAGLNGYTF.

The chain joins TRBV5-1 to TRBJ2-5, with D perhaps TRBD2 (6 bases). CDR1 and CDR2 (germline): SGHRS, YFSETQ. The CDR3 has 14 amino acids. Trimming removed 0 bases at V and 4 bases at J, with 10 bases between. CDR3 sequence: CASSLVRGLETQYF. DNA of the CDR3: TGCGCCAGCAGCTTGGTGCGGGGTTTAGAGACCCAGTACTTC.

This clone was detected a few times. J is TRBJ2-5 and V is TRBV14; 7 bases match TRBD1. The J call may be incorrect, as the DNA end agrees better with TRBJ2-7. The CDR3 has 15 amino acids. CDR1 SGHDN and CDR2 FVKESK come from the germline V gene. The CDR3 sequence: CASSLNLQGSYEQYF. CDR3 DNA sequence: TGTGCCAGCAGCTTAAATTTACAGGGGTCCTACGAGCAGTACTTC.

In this sample, this clone turned up a few times. This sequence joins TRBV2 and TRBJ2-5; a weak D match, TRBD1 (5 bases). With 4 bases removed from V and 0 bases from J, the gap between germline ends came to 18 bases. Germline CDR1 reads SNHLY; CDR2 reads FYNNEI. CDR3 size: 17 residues. This CDR3 is CASSGPRSGQYQETQYF. The CDR3 DNA is TGTGCCAGCAGTGGACCGCGGTCAGGGCAGTACCAAGAGACCCAGTACTTC. Full variable domain (missing parts from reference TRBV2 and TRBJ2-5): EPEVTQTPSHQVTQMGQEVILRCVPISNHLYFYWYRQILGQKVEFLVSFYNNEISEKSEIFDDQFSVERPDGSNFTLKIRSTKLEDSAMYFCASSGPRSGQYQETQYFGPGTRLLVL.

This clone was observed a handful of times. V usage is TRBV11-3 and J usage is TRBJ2-3; 9 nucleotides line up with TRBD1. The CDR3 extends over 16 amino acids. CDR1 and CDR2 from the germline V gene are SGHNT and YENEEA. J lost 2 bases, V lost 3 bases, and 6 bases had no gene match. The CDR3 region is CASSLGQGVDTDTQYF. In DNA, the CDR3 is TGTGCCAGCAGCTTGGGACAGGGTGTAGACACAGATACGCAGTATTTT.

The chain couples TRBV6-1 to TRBJ2-7, with TRBD2 as a possible D gene (6 bases). Germline V lookup: CDR1 MNHNS, CDR2 SASEGT. Trimming shortened V by 1 base and J by 6 bases, and 10 bases separated the two germline ends. The CDR3 covers 13 residues. CDR3 in amino acids: CASSEGGVPEQYF. DNA for the CDR3: TGTGCCAGCAGTGAAGGGGGGGTTCCCGAGCAGTACTTC.

V is TRBV5-1 and J is TRBJ1-1; D is unresolved. The CDR3 has 15 residues. V dropped 0 bases and J dropped 4 bases, with 13 bases sitting between them. CDR1 and CDR2 (germline): SGHRS, YFSETQ. In DNA form, the CDR3 reads TGCGCCAGCAGCTTGGTTGGTGGTTCCGGCACTGAAGCTTTCTTT. This translates into CASSLVGGSGTEAFF.

In this sample, this clone turned up once. The chain has TRBV30 and TRBJ1-4; 7 bases map to TRBD1. V dropped 3 bases and J dropped 4; count of bases not matched to a gene: 5. This CDR3 contains 14 residues. Germline CDR1 is GTSNPN and CDR2 is SVGIG (reference sequence). CDR3 loop: CAWRRQGSNEKLFF. DNA of the CDR3: TGTGCCTGGAGGAGACAGGGAAGTAATGAAAAACTGTTTTTT.

This clone came up a few times. The CDR3 bases are TGTGCCAGCACGGGGTTACCTAGCACAGATACGCAGTATTTT. As protein: CASTGLPSTDTQYF. The V call is TRBV28, the J call TRBJ2-3, with D tentatively TRBD2 (5 bases). Trimming pared 7 bases from V and 0 bases from J, leaving 11 bases between. Germline V gives CDR1 MDHEN, CDR2 SYDVKM. The CDR3 runs to 14 residues.

The chain joins TRBV6-1 to TRBJ2-7; D is perhaps TRBD1 (5 bases). The length of the CDR3 is 14 residues. Germline CDR1 MNHNS, CDR2 SASEGT. Trimming pared 3 bases from V and 5 bases from J, leaving 14 bases between. The CDR3 sequence: CASSDRAVRNEQYF. CDR3 nucleotide sequence: TGTGCCAGCAGTGACAGGGCGGTCAGAAACGAGCAGTACTTC.

In this sample, this clone turned up once. V is TRBV6-1 and J is TRBJ2-7, with 11 bases that match TRBD2. Germline V gene lookup returns CDR1 MNHNS and CDR2 SASEGT. J was trimmed by 4 bases and V by 6 bases; bases with no gene match: 2. The CDR3 length is 13 residues. Here the CDR3 DNA reads TGTGCCAGCAGGCTAGCGGGGGGTTACGAGCAGTACTTC. As protein: CASRLAGGYEQYF.

V usage is TRBV19 and J usage is TRBJ2-7; TRBD2 matches 7 bases. This CDR3 has 15 residues. J gave up 7 bases and V 1 base, and 10 bases lay outside the gene matches. CDR1 and CDR2 from the germline V gene are LNHDA and SQIVND (reference sequence). The CDR3 sequence is CASSIVGGGSGEQYF. CDR3 nucleotide sequence: TGTGCCAGTAGTATAGTCGGGGGAGGGTCTGGGGAGCAGTACTTC.

DNA for the CDR3: TGTGCCAGCAGTCTAGGTTGGGATGAGCAGTTCTTC. Protein: CASSLGWDEQFF. The chain recombines TRBV27 with TRBJ2-1; no definite D call. This CDR3 spans 12 amino acids. Germline CDR1 and CDR2: MNHEY and SMNVEV (reference sequence). V was cut by 5 bases and J by 8 bases, with 10 bases left in between.

This clone was detected once. The rearrangement uses TRBV21-1 and TRBJ2-7; the DNA was not compared with TRBD2, the D call given in the table. TRBV21-1 is marked as a pseudogene. This CDR3 region has 15 residues. The CDR3 protein is CASSKCGEGKGEQYF. CDR3 nucleotide sequence: TGTGCCAGCAGCAAATGCGGGGAAGGCAAAGGCGAGCAGTACTTC.

V is TRBV10-1 and J is TRBJ2-3; TRBD2 is a possible D gene (6 bases). CDR3 length: 12 amino acids. CDR1 WNHNN and CDR2 SYGVQD come from the germline V gene (reference sequence). Trimming cost V 4 bases and J 4 bases, with 6 bases left between them. CDR3 in amino acids: CASSGGADTQYF. CDR3 bases: TGCGCCAGCAGTGGCGGGGCAGATACGCAGTATTTT.

The chain carries TRBV28 and TRBJ1-2, with D unclear. Trimming took 6 bases from V and 4 from J, leaving 15 bases between them. The CDR3 consists of 14 residues. CDR1 and CDR2 (germline): MDHEN, SYDVKM. CDR3 loop: CASSLSHTSYGYTF. In nucleotides, the CDR3 is TGTGCCAGCAGCCTCTCCCATACGAGCTATGGCTACACCTTC.

The chain combines TRBV27 with TRBJ2-1; the match to TRBD1 covers 7 bases. The CDR3 has 15 residues. The junction had 13 bases not matched to a gene; V was cut back by 6 bases and J by 8 bases. CDR1 is MNHEY and CDR2 is SMNVEV in the germline V gene (reference sequence). The CDR3 reads CASSPDFRGLYEQFF. Written as DNA, the CDR3 is TGTGCCAGCAGCCCTGATTTTAGGGGGCTCTATGAGCAGTTCTTC.

The J gene is TRBJ1-2, the V gene TRBV7-9; D not certain. This CDR3 comprises 13 residues. Trimming cost V 1 base and J 1 base, with 4 bases left between them. Germline V gene lookup returns CDR1 SEHNR and CDR2 FQNEAQ (reference sequence). CDR3 DNA: TGTGCCAGCAGCTTAGTAGTTAACTATGGCTACACCTTC. Amino acids: CASSLVVNYGYTF.

This sequence joins TRBV7-9 and TRBJ2-5, with 8 bases matching TRBD2. The germline V gene encodes CDR1 SEHNR and CDR2 FQNEAQ (reference sequence). Germline trimming cut 5 bases from V and 1 base from J; bases unmatched to any gene: 3. The length of the CDR3 is 14 residues. CDR3 protein: CASSILAVQETQYF. CDR3 nucleotide sequence: TGTGCCAGCAGCATACTAGCGGTCCAAGAGACCCAGTACTTC.

The chain combines TRBV13 with TRBJ2-5; 8 nucleotides agree with TRBD2. The CDR3 sequence is 17 residues long. The J segment lost 0 bases and the V segment lost 5 bases, leaving 11 bases of the junction unmatched. Germline V gives CDR1 PRHDT, CDR2 FYEKMQ (reference sequence). The CDR3 nucleotides read TGTGCCAGCAGCGTGGGGCGCGGGGGGCGGTACCAAGAGACCCAGTACTTC. Amino acids: CASSVGRGGRYQETQYF. The whole variable domain, remainder taken from reference TRBV13 and TRBJ2-5, is AAGVIQSPRHLIKEKRETATLKCYPIPRHDTVYWYQQGPGQDPQFLISFYEKMQSDKGSIPDRFSAQQFSDYHSELNMSSLELGDSALYFCASSVGRGGRYQETQYFGPGTRLLVL.